This passage covers 21 T cell receptor beta chains from one sample sequenced in a study of CD8+ T cells in alopecia areata. Treatment in this sample: oral pan-JAK inhibitor, 5-10 mg twice daily. After isolation, RNA underwent reverse transcription to generate cDNA as the sequencing template. The data were produced by immunoSEQ multiplex PCR, yet TCRdb's version contains in-frame clones alone and is incomplete. The sample has 200,000 to 250,000 clones; over 60% are singletons. Material: CD4+ T cells sorted from blood, obtained at week 4, from a patient treated with tofacitinib. The receptors were sampled from a human donor with alopecia areata.

CDR3 nucleotide sequence: TGCAGCGTTGAAGGCCCAGAGAGCTACACCTTC. It yields the protein CSVEGPESYTF. The J gene is TRBJ1-2, the V gene TRBV29-1; no clear D gene. The CDR3 length is 11 residues. The germline gives CDR1 SQVTM, CDR2 ANQGSEA. Trimming shortened V by 1 base and J by 9 bases, and 9 bases separated the two germline ends.

The genes are TRBV7-8 and TRBJ1-1; D unclear. Germline CDR1 and CDR2: SGHVS and FQNEAQ. Trimming cost V 0 bases and J 6 bases, with 11 bases left between them. CDR3 length equals 14 residues. CDR3 region: CASSLAELTPEAFF. For the CDR3, the DNA is TGTGCCAGCAGCTTAGCCGAGTTGACGCCTGAAGCTTTCTTT.

This chain joins TRBV6-5 and TRBJ1-2, with a weak D call TRBD1 (6 bases). CDR3 length equals 15 residues. The germline CDR1 and CDR2 sequences are MNHEY and SVGAGI. V dropped 6 bases and J dropped 3 bases, with 17 bases sitting between them. In DNA, the CDR3 is TGTGCCAGCAGCCCCAACCCCGGGGGCCACTATGGCTACACCTTC. Protein product: CASSPNPGGHYGYTF.

V and J are TRBV25-1 and TRBJ1-2; 9 nucleotides align to TRBD1. Germline CDR1 reads MGHDK; CDR2 reads SYGVNS. The CDR3 is 14 residues long. Trimming at V came to 6 bases and at J to 4 bases, leaving 6 bases not matched to a gene. CDR3 region: CASRPTGGSYGYTF. The CDR3 DNA follows: TGTGCCAGCAGACCCACAGGGGGCTCCTATGGCTACACCTTC.

The V gene is TRBV5-1, the J gene TRBJ2-5, with D maybe TRBD1 (6 bases). Germline CDR1 reads SGHRS; CDR2 reads YFSETQ. V lost 4 bases and J lost 1, with 8 bases in between. The CDR3 runs 13 residues. The chain's CDR3 is CASSADSQETQYF. The CDR3 nucleotides are TGCGCCAGCAGCGCGGACAGCCAAGAGACCCAGTACTTC. The whole variable domain, filled in from reference TRBV5-1 and TRBJ2-5, reads KAGVTQTPRYLIKTRGQQVTLSCSPISGHRSVSWYQQTPGQGLQFLFEYFSETQRNKGNFPGRFSGRQFSNSRSEMNVSTLELGDSALYLCASSADSQETQYFGPGTRLLVL.

The J gene is TRBJ1-5, the V gene TRBV10-3, with 7 positions matching TRBD1. This CDR3 has 15 amino acids. CDR1 ENHRY and CDR2 SYGVKD come from the germline V gene. Germline trimming cut 0 bases from V and 3 bases from J; bases unmatched to any gene: 2. The CDR3 protein is CAISESGQLNQPQHF. As DNA, the CDR3 is TGTGCCATCAGTGAGTCGGGACAGCTCAATCAGCCCCAGCATTTT.

The chain employs TRBV4-1 and TRBJ1-6; D might be TRBD1 (5 bases). CDR1 is MGHRA and CDR2 is YSYEKL in the germline V gene. With 0 bases removed from V and 7 bases from J, the gap between germline ends came to 13 bases. There are 16 residues in the CDR3. The CDR3 loop is CASSQDRGGLNSPLHF. CDR3 coding DNA: TGCGCCAGCAGCCAAGATCGGGGGGGTCTCAATTCACCCCTCCACTTT.

The V call is TRBV2, the J call TRBJ2-5; D uncertain. Trimming cost V 2 bases and J 5 bases, with 12 bases left between them. The CDR3 is made up of 14 amino acids. Germline assignment: CDR1 SNHLY and CDR2 FYNNEI. CDR3 DNA sequence: TGTGCCAGCAGTGAAAGCTTGCTCCTTGAGACCCAGTACTTC. Protein sequence: CASSESLLLETQYF.

Notes on this clone: Other DNA variants within this sample encode the same CDR3. The rearrangement links TRBV6-5 to TRBJ1-1, with 7 bases fitting TRBD1. CDR3 length: 13 amino acids. The V gene end was trimmed by 6 bases and the J gene end by 0 bases; junction bases not matched to a gene: 1. Germline lookup yields CDR1 MNHEY and CDR2 SVGAGI. CDR3 DNA sequence: TGTGCCAGCAGGGGACAGCTGAACACTGAAGCTTTCTTT. Its protein product is CASRGQLNTEAFF.

The count of this clone is one. The V and J genes are TRBV5-1 and TRBJ1-2; TRBD1 agrees at 7 bases. This CDR3 spans 15 amino acids. Germline values: CDR1 SGHRS, CDR2 YFSETQ. V gave up 0 bases and J gave up 5 bases; unmatched junction bases: 7. The CDR3 DNA sequence: TGCGCCAGCAGCTTGGGACAGCCAGGGGGTTATGGCTACACCTTC. Amino acids: CASSLGQPGGYGYTF.

The rearrangement joins TRBV10-3 to TRBJ2-7, with TRBD1 as a possible D gene (6 bases). CDR3 length: 14 residues. The V gene lost 6 bases and the J gene lost 5 bases, with 17 bases spanning the gap. Germline loops: CDR1 ENHRY, CDR2 SYGVKD. CDR3 in amino acids: CAIRDGTKHHEQYF. CDR3 nucleotides: TGTGCCATCAGGGACGGGACAAAGCACCACGAGCAGTACTTC.

The chain carries TRBV4-2 and TRBJ2-5; D perhaps matches TRBD1 (6 bases). The V and J ends lost 3 bases and 4 bases respectively, with 12 bases between them. This CDR3 contains 14 residues. Germline V CDR1 and CDR2: LGHNA, YNFKEQ. The CDR3 reads CASSQAVTGETQYF. In nucleotides, the CDR3 is TGTGCCAGCAGCCAGGCGGTGACAGGAGAGACCCAGTACTTC.

This chain joins TRBV5-6 and TRBJ2-5; D is perhaps TRBD2 (7 bases). V lost 6 bases and J 1 base, leaving 13 bases between the germline ends. The CDR3 has 14 residues. Germline lookup yields CDR1 SGHDT and CDR2 YYEEEE. CDR3 sequence: CASTLGGAQETQYF. CDR3 DNA: TGTGCCAGCACCCTGGGGGGGGCCCAAGAGACCCAGTACTTC.

This clone was observed a handful of times. Different DNA sequences within this sample yield the same CDR3. V gene TRBV5-1 combines with J gene TRBJ2-3, with no clear D. The length of the CDR3 is 12 residues. Trimming cost V 0 bases and J 6 bases, with 5 bases left between them. CDR1 and CDR2 (germline): SGHRS, YFSETQ. Here the CDR3 reads CASSLETDTQYF. CDR3 DNA sequence: TGCGCCAGCAGCTTGGAAACGGATACGCAGTATTTT.

This clone occurred a few times. The chain links TRBV27 to TRBJ2-2; the match to TRBD1 covers 7 bases. Unmatched junction bases numbered 12, after V lost 5 bases and J lost 3 bases. Germline CDR1 MNHEY, CDR2 SMNVEV (reference sequence). This CDR3 region has 17 residues. The DNA of the CDR3 is TGTGCCAGCAGTCCGAAGACAGGGTGGCTTGACACCGGGGAGCTGTTTTTT. Amino acids: CASSPKTGWLDTGELFF.

The genes are TRBV29-1 and TRBJ2-2; D gene ambiguous. V was clipped by 8 bases and J by 6 bases, with 10 bases between them. Germline V gene data show CDR1 as SQVTM and CDR2 as ANQGSEA. The CDR3 sequence is 11 residues long. The DNA for the CDR3 is TGCAGCTTCCGTGGCGCCGGGGAGCTGTTTTTT. It specifies CSFRGAGELFF.

The chain links TRBV29-1 to TRBJ1-2; 10 nucleotides line up with TRBD1. The CDR3 covers 13 residues. CDR1 is SQVTM, CDR2 ANQGSEA, per germline. V lost 5 bases, J lost 7 bases, and 7 bases stayed unmatched. CDR3 sequence reads: CSVTGTGEGGYTF. In nucleotides, the CDR3 is TGCAGCGTTACCGGGACAGGGGAAGGTGGCTACACCTTC.

There are a few counts of this clone. The chain carries TRBV30 and TRBJ2-2; 7 bases are a match to TRBD1. Unmatched junction bases numbered 6, after V lost 0 bases and J lost 5 bases. CDR3 size: 15 residues. Germline V gives CDR1 GTSNPN, CDR2 SVGIG (reference sequence). The CDR3 here is CAWSVKGARTGELFF. The CDR3 nucleotides are TGTGCCTGGAGTGTTAAGGGGGCGCGAACCGGGGAGCTGTTTTTT. The full variable domain, rest sourced from reference TRBV30 and TRBJ2-2, is SQTIHQWPATLVQPVGSPLSLECTVEGTSNPNLYWYRQAAGRGLQLLFYSVGIGQISSEVPQNLSASRPQDRQFILSSKKLLLSDSGFYLCAWSVKGARTGELFFGEGSRLTVL.

The rearrangement links TRBV10-3 to TRBJ2-5; TRBD1 matches 8 bases. The V gene's germline CDR1 is ENHRY and CDR2 SYGVKD. V gave up 7 bases and J gave up 5 bases; unmatched junction bases: 9. CDR3 length: 14 residues. CDR3 loop: CAITATGESETQYF. The CDR3 region has the DNA TGTGCCATCACCGCGACAGGGGAGAGTGAGACCCAGTACTTC.

The rearrangement links TRBV18 to TRBJ2-1; D unresolved. Germline CDR1 reads KGHSH; CDR2 reads LQKENI. The CDR3 is 14 residues long. V shed 6 bases and J shed 5 bases, with 14 bases lying between them. The CDR3 nucleotides read TGTGCCAGCTCTCCCACGAACACGAACAATGAGCAGTTCTTC. Amino acid sequence: CASSPTNTNNEQFF. Complete variable domain (other parts from reference TRBV18 and TRBJ2-1): NAGVMQNPRHLVRRRGQEARLRCSPMKGHSHVYWYRQLPEEGLKFMVYLQKENIIDESGMPKERFSAEFPKEGPSILRIQQVVRGDSAAYFCASSPTNTNNEQFFGPGTRLTVL.

The chain links TRBV19 to TRBJ2-5, with D perhaps TRBD1 or TRBD2 (5 bases each). The CDR3 consists of 18 residues. Per the germline V gene, CDR1 is LNHDA and CDR2 is SQIVND (reference sequence). The V and J ends lost 5 bases and 5 bases respectively, with 27 bases between them. CDR3: CASSRQGSPGMGVETQYF. The CDR3 DNA sequence: TGTGCCAGTAGTCGTCAGGGCTCTCCGGGGATGGGGGTCGAGACCCAGTACTTC.